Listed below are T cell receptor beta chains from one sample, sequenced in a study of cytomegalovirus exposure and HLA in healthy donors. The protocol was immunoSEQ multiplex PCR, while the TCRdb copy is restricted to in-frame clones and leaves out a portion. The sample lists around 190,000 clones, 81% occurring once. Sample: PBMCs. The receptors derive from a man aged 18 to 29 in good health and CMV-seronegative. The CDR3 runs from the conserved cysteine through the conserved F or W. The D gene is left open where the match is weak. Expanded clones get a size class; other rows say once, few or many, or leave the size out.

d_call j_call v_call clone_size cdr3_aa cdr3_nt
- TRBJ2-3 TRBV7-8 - CASSLVRKVDTQYF TGTGCCAGCAGCTTAGTCAGGAAGGTAGATACGCAGTATTTT
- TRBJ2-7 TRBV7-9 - CASSPGLRSSYEQYF TGTGCCAGCAGCCCAGGACTTAGAAGCTCCTACGAGCAGTACTTC
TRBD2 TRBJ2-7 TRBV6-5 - CASSPSSGGLGEQYF TGTGCCAGCAGTCCCTCTAGCGGGGGCCTTGGGGAGCAGTACTTC
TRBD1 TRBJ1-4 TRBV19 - CASRTGGQGSLFGLFF TGTGCCAGTAGAACAGGAGGACAGGGGAGTTTGTTTGGGCTGTTTTTT
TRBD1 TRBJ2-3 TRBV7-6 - CASRQNTGERTDTQYF TGTGCCAGCAGGCAAAATACAGGGGAACGCACAGATACGCAGTATTTT
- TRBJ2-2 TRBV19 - CASSIFTWEANTGELFF TGTGCCAGTAGTATATTTACCTGGGAGGCGAACACCGGGGAGCTGTTTTTT
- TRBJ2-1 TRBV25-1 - CASSADSSAHNEQFF TGTGCCAGCAGTGCGGACTCTAGCGCCCACAATGAGCAGTTCTTC
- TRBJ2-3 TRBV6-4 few CASRRTTGDTQYF TGTGCCAGCAGGAGAACGACGGGAGATACGCAGTATTTT
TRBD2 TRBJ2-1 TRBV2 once CASSEYSGTHNEQFF TGTGCCAGCAGTGAATATAGCGGGACCCACAATGAGCAGTTCTTC
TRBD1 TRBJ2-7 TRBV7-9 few CASSFPGQVSYEQYF TGTGCCAGCAGCTTTCCGGGACAGGTATCCTACGAGCAGTACTTC
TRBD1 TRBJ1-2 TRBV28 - CASSPDRLGTGGYTF TGTGCCAGCAGTCCGGACAGGCTGGGGACGGGAGGCTACACCTTC
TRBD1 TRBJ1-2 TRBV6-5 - CASSETGGMEGYTF TGTGCCAGCAGTGAAACAGGGGGGATGGAAGGCTACACCTTC
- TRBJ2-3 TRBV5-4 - CASKQAGGTDTQYF TGTGCCAGCAAACAGGCCGGTGGGACAGATACGCAGTATTTT
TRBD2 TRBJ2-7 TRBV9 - CASSATSNEQYF TGTGCCAGCAGCGCGACTAGCAACGAGCAGTACTTC
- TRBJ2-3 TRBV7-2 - CASSGAGSTDTQYF TGTGCCAGCAGCGGGGCGGGGAGCACAGATACGCAGTATTTT
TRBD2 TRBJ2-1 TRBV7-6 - CASSSYLGGPLDEQFF TGTGCCAGCAGCTCCTATCTGGGAGGGCCATTAGATGAGCAGTTCTTC
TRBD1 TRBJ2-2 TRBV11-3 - CASSLDGTGAYSGELFF TGTGCCAGCAGCTTAGATGGGACAGGGGCGTATTCCGGGGAGCTGTTTTTT
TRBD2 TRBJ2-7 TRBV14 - CASSQAGGVAYEQYF TGTGCCAGCAGCCAAGCGGGAGGGGTGGCCTACGAGCAGTACTTC
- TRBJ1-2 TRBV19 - CASSTWDISDGYTF TGTGCCAGTAGTACTTGGGACATTTCGGATGGCTACACCTTC
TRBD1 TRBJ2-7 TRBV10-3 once CATQAQGDSYEQYF TGTGCCACCCAGGCGCAGGGGGACTCCTACGAGCAGTACTTC
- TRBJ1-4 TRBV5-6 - CASSSFSTNEKLFF TGTGCCAGCAGCTCCTTTTCGACTAATGAAAAACTGTTTTTT
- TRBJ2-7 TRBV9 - CASSVGGGAYEQYF TGTGCCAGCAGCGTAGGAGGGGGGGCTTACGAGCAGTACTTC
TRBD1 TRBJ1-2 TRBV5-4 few CASSLRTGNYGYTF TGTGCCAGCAGCTTGAGGACAGGGAACTATGGCTACACCTTC
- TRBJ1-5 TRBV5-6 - CASSNRRDQPQHF TGTGCCAGCAGCAATCGCAGGGATCAGCCCCAGCATTTT
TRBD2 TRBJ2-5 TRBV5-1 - CASSPQTGGMETQYF TGCGCCAGCAGCCCCCAGACGGGAGGAATGGAGACCCAGTACTTC
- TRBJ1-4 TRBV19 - CASSMMRSTNEKLFF TGTGCCAGTAGTATGATGCGGTCAACTAATGAAAAACTGTTTTTT
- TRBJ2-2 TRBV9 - CASSPSGRGDTGELFF TGTGCCAGCAGCCCTAGCGGAAGGGGGGACACCGGGGAGCTGTTTTTT
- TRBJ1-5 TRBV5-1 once CASSLGPNQPQHF TGCGCCAGCAGCTTGGGGCCCAATCAGCCCCAGCATTTT
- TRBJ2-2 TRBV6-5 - CASKLEIGELFF TGTGCCAGCAAGCTGGAGATTGGGGAGCTGTTTTTT
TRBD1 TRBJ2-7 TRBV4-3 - CASSQRTGTTYEQYF TGCGCCAGCAGCCAAAGGACAGGGACCACCTACGAGCAGTACTTC
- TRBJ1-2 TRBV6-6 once CASSYSLGQALHTF TGTGCCAGCAGTTACTCGTTGGGGCAGGCACTTCACACCTTC
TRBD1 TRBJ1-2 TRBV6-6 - CASSLRQGGNGYTF TGTGCCAGCAGTTTACGACAGGGTGGGAATGGCTACACCTTC
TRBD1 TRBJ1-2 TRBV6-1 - CASSETGGMEGYTF TGTGCCAGCAGTGAAACAGGGGGGATGGAAGGCTACACCTTC
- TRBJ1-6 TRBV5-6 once CASSLGQVNSPLHF TGTGCCAGCAGCTTGGGACAGGTGAATTCACCCCTCCACTTT
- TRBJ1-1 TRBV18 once CASSPTKEGNTEAFF TGTGCCAGCTCACCAACGAAGGAGGGGAACACTGAAGCTTTCTTT
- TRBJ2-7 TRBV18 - CASSPGPPRHYEQYF TGTGCCAGCTCACCGGGGCCCCCGAGGCACTACGAGCAGTACTTC
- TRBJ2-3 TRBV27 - CASTVAPHTDTQYF TGTGCCAGCACCGTAGCCCCCCACACAGATACGCAGTATTTT
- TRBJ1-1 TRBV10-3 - CASEDSMNTEAFF TGTGCCAGCGAGGACAGTATGAACACTGAAGCTTTCTTT
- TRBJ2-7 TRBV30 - CAWSTGNYEQYF TGTGCCTGGAGTACAGGAAACTACGAGCAGTACTTC
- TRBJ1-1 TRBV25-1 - CASSVTTTGGAFF TGTGCCAGCAGTGTCACGACGACAGGAGGAGCTTTCTTT